This note documents a single TCR beta chain sequence. Its cognate antigen is unknown. These data originate in a study of T cell responses to AZD1222 COVID-19 vaccine. Findings and caveats of the study: Clonal diversity was possibly underestimated, and the donors were mostly white British, with more females. The study found Spike-specific TCR breadth and depth rose after two AZD1222 doses. Repertoire sampling happened only post peak T cell response.

The CDR3 loop spans 15 amino acids. Trimming shortened V by 6 bases and J by 0 bases, and 12 bases separated the two germline ends. Germline CDR1 and CDR2: MNHEY and SVGAGI. The method was immunoSEQ multiplex PCR; TCRdb's version includes in-frame clones alone and lacks a portion of them. Of fewer than 200,000 clones in the sample, around 94% were seen once. V usage is TRBV6-5 and J usage is TRBJ1-3; unclear D gene. The sample here was peripheral blood, taken on day 0 of AZD1222 vaccination. The sequence derives from an adult in good health. The CDR3 DNA is TGTGCCAGCAGGTTGACTCAAGACTCTGGAAACACCATATATTTT. Protein: CASRLTQDSGNTIYF.